This TCR beta chain was sequenced for a study of OX40 agonist ivuxolimab in advanced cancers. Study overall: Ivuxolimab doses were 0.01, 0.1, 0.3, 1.5, 3 or 10 mg/kg every 2 weeks.

General study results and limits: CD4+ and CD8+ T cells in blood underwent clonal expansion by week 6 at 0.1 to 3.0 mg/kg.

The germline V gene has CDR1 SGHNT and CDR2 YENEEA. The CDR3 runs to 13 residues. A word on this clone: Its specificity is not known. Compared with germline, one end of the junction differs, possibly owing to a read error.

Here immunoSEQ multiplex PCR was the method, and the copy in TCRdb shows in-frame clones only, minus some. The sample carries some 87,000 clones, 80% to 95% recorded once. Samples of blood were obtained at baseline, on cycle 4 day 1, and on cycle 7 day 1. The rearrangement joins TRBV11-3 to TRBJ1-2, with unresolved D. The TCR comes from an adult with an advanced solid tumor such as melanoma, head and neck, liver or kidney cancer. Sequenced here: CD4+ or CD8+ T cells sorted from blood, sampled in a trial of the OX40 agonist ivuxolimab. The CDR3 loop reads CASSLDNAYGYTF. Here the CDR3 DNA reads TGTGCCAGCAGCCTAGACAACGCGTATGGCTACACCTTC. The full variable domain, in which reference TRBV11-3 and TRBJ1-2 provide the parts outside the CDR3, is EAGVVQSPRYKIIEKKQPVAFWCNPISGHNTLYWYLQNLGQGPELLIRYENEEAVDDSQLPKDRFSAERLKGVDSTLKIQPAELGDSAVYLCASSLDNAYGYTFGSGTRLTVV.